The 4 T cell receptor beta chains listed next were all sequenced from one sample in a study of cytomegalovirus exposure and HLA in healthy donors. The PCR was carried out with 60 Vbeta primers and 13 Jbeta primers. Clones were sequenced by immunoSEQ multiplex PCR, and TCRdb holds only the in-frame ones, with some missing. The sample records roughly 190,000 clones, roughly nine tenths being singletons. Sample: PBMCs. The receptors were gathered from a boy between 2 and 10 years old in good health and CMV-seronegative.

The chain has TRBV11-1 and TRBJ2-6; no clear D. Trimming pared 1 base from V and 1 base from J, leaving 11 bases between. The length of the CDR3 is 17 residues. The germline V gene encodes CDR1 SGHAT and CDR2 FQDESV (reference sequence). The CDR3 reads CASSLGSAISGANVLTF. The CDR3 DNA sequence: TGTGCCAGCAGCTTAGGTTCCGCTATTTCTGGGGCCAACGTCCTGACTTTC.

The DNA for the CDR3 is TGTGCCAGCAGCCGCAATGGGACAGAAGATGAATTGGAGTGGGGGTTTTTT. This codes for CASSRNGTEDELEWGFF. The chain links TRBV7-2 to TRBJ1-4; 7 nucleotides align to TRBD1. The ends lost 5 bases at V and 16 bases at J; junction bases unmatched: 25. Per the germline V gene, CDR1 is SGHTA and CDR2 is FQGNSA. The CDR3 extends over 17 amino acids.

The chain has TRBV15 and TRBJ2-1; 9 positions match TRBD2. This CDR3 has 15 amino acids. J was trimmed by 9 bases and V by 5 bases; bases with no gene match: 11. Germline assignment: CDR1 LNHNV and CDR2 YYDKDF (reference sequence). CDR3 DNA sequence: TGTGCCACCAGCCAGCCTAGCGGGAATACCGGTGAGCAGTTCTTC. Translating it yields CATSQPSGNTGEQFF. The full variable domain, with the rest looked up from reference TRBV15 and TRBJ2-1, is DAMVIQNPRYQVTQFGKPVTLSCSQTLNHNVMYWYQQKSSQAPKLLFHYYDKDFNNEADTPDNFQSRRPNTSFCFLDIRSPGLGDTAMYLCATSQPSGNTGEQFFGPGTRLTVL.

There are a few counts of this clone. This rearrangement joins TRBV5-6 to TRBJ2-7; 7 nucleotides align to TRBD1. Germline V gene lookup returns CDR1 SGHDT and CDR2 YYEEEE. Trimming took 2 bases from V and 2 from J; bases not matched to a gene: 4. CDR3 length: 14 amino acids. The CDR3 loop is CASSFSGQPYEQYF. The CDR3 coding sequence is TGTGCCAGCAGCTTCTCGGGACAGCCCTACGAGCAGTACTTC.